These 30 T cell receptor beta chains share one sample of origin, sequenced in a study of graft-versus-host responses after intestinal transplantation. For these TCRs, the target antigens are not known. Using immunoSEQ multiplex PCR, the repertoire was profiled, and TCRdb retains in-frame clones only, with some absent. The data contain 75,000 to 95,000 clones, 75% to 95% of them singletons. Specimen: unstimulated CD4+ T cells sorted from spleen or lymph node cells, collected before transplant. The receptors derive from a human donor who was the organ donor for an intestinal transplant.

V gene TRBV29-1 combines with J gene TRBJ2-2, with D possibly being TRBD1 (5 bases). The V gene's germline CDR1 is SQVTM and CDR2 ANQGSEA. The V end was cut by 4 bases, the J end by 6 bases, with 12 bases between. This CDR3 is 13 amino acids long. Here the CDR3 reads CSVALRGAGELFF. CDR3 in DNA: TGCAGCGTTGCTTTAAGGGGCGCCGGGGAGCTGTTTTTT.

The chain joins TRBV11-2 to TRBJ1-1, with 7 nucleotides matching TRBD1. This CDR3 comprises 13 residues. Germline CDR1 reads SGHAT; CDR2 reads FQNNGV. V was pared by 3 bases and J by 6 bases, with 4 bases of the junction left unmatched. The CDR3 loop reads CASSFADRAEAFF. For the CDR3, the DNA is TGTGCCAGCAGCTTCGCCGACAGGGCTGAAGCTTTCTTT.

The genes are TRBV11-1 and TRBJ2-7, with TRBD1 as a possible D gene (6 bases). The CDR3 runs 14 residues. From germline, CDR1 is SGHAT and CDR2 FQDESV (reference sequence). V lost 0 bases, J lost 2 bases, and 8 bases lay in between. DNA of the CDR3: TGTGCCAGCAGCTTAGCAGAGGGGGCCTACGAGCAGTACTTC. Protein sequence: CASSLAEGAYEQYF.

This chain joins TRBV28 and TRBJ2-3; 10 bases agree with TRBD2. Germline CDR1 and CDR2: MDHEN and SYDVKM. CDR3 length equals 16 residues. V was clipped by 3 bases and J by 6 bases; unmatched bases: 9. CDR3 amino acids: CASSLIAGGGGDTQYF. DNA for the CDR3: TGTGCCAGCAGTTTGATAGCGGGAGGCGGGGGGGATACGCAGTATTTT. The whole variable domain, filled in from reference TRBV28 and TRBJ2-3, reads DVKVTQSSRYLVKRTGEKVFLECVQDMDHENMFWYRQDPGLGLRLIYFSYDVKMKEKGDIPEGYSVSREKKERFSLILESASTNQTSMYLCASSLIAGGGGDTQYFGPGTRLTVL.

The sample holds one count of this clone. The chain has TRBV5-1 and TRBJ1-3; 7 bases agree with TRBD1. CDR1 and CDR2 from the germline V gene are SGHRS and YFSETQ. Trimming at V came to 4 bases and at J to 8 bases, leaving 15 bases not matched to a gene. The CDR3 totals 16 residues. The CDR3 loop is CASSPRPGGSGDTIYF. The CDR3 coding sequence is TGCGCCAGCAGCCCACGGCCAGGGGGATCTGGGGACACCATATATTTT.

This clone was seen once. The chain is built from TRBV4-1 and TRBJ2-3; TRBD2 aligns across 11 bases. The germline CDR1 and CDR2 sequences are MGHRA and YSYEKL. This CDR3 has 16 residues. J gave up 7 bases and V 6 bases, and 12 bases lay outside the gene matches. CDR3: CASRPGLAGGGNTQYF. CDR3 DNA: TGCGCCAGCAGGCCTGGTCTAGCGGGGGGCGGAAATACGCAGTATTTT.

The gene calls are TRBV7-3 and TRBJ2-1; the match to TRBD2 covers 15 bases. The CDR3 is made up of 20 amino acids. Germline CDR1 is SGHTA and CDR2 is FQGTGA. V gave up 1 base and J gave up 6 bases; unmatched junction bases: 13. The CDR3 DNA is TGTGCCAGCAGCTTAATAGGGACTAGCGGGAGGAAGTTGATTATCAATGAGCAGTTCTTC. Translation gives CASSLIGTSGRKLIINEQFF.

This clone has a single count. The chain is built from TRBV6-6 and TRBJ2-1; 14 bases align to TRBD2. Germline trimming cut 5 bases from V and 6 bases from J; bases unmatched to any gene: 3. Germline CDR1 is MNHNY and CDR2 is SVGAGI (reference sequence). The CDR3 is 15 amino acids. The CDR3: CASSPGLAGGNEQFF. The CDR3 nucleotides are TGTGCCAGCAGTCCTGGACTAGCGGGGGGCAATGAGCAGTTCTTC.

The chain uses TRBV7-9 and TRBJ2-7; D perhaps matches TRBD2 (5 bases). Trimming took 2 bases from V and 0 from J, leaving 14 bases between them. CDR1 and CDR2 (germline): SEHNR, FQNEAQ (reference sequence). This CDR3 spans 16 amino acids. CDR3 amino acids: CASSLSSGYSSYEQYF. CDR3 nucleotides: TGTGCCAGCAGCTTAAGCTCGGGGTATAGCTCCTACGAGCAGTACTTC.

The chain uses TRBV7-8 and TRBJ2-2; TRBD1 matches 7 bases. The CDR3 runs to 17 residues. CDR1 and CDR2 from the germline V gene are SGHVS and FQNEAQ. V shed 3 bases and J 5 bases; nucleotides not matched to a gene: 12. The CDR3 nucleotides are TGTGCCAGCAGCTTGAGGATCAGGACAGGAAGGACCGGGGAGCTGTTTTTT. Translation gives CASSLRIRTGRTGELFF.

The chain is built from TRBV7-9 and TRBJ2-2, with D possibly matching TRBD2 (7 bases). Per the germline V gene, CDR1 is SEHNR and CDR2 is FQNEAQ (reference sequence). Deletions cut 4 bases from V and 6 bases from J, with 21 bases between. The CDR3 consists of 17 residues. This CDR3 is CASSSLQGLFRPGELFF. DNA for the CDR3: TGTGCCAGCAGCTCCCTACAGGGACTATTCCGCCCCGGGGAGCTGTTTTTT.

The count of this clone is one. CDR3 region: CASSRGTSGMGDYEQYF. In DNA form, the CDR3 reads TGCGCCAGCAGCCGAGGGACTAGCGGGATGGGTGACTACGAGCAGTACTTC. The chain has TRBV4-1 and TRBJ2-7; 13 nucleotides match TRBD2. V shed 4 bases, J shed 3 bases, and the junction held 9 bases outside the gene matches. This CDR3 contains 17 residues. Germline CDR1 and CDR2: MGHRA and YSYEKL.

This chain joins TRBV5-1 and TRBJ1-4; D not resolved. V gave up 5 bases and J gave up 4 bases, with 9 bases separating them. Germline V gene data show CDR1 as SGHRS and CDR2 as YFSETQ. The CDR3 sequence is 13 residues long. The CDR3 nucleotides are TGCGCCAGCAGATGGGAGCGTAATGAAAAACTGTTTTTT. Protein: CASRWERNEKLFF.

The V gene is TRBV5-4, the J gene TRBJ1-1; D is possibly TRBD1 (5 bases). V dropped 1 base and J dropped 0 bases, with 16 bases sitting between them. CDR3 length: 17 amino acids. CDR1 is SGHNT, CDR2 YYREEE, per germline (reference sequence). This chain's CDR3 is CASSLKGHGRMNTEAFF. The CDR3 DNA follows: TGTGCCAGCAGCTTGAAGGGGCACGGGAGAATGAACACTGAAGCTTTCTTT.

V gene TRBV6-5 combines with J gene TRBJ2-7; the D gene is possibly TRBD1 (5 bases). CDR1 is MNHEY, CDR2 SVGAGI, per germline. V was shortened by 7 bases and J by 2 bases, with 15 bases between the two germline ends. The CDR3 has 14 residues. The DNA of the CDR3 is TGTGCCAGCACATACTCTCAGGGAACCTACGAGCAGTACTTC. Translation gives CASTYSQGTYEQYF.

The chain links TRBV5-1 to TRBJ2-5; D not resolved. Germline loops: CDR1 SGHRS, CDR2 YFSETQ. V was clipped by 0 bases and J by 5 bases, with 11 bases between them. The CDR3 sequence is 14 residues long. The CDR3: CASSLAPMRETQYF. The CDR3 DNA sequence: TGCGCCAGCAGCTTGGCCCCCATGAGGGAGACCCAGTACTTC.

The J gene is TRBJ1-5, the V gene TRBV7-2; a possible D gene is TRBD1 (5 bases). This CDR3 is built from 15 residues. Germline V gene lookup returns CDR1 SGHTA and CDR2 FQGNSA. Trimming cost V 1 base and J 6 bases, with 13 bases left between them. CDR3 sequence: CASSLVGGWGQPQHF. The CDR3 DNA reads TGTGCCAGCAGCTTAGTGGGGGGATGGGGTCAGCCCCAGCATTTT.

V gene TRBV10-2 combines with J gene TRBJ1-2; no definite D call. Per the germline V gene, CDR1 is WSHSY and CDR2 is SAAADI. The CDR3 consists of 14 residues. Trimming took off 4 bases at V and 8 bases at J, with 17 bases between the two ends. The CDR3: CASSGSDRGSGYTF. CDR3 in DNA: TGCGCCAGCAGTGGGTCCGATCGGGGATCGGGCTACACCTTC.

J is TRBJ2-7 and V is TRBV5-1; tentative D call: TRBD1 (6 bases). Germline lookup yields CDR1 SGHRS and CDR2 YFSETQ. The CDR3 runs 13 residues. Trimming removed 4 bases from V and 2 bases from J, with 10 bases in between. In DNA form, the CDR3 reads TGCGCCAGCAGCCTACAGGGAACCTACGAGCAGTACTTC. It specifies CASSLQGTYEQYF. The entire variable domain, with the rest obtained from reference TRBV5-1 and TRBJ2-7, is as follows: KAGVTQTPRYLIKTRGQQVTLSCSPISGHRSVSWYQQTPGQGLQFLFEYFSETQRNKGNFPGRFSGRQFSNSRSEMNVSTLELGDSALYLCASSLQGTYEQYFGPGTRLTVT.

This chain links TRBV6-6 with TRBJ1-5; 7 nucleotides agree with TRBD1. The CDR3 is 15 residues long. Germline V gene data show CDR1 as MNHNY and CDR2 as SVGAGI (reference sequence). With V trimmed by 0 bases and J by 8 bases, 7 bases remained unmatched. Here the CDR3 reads CASSYSIGGREPQHF. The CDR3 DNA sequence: TGTGCCAGCAGTTACTCGATAGGGGGCAGGGAGCCCCAGCATTTT.

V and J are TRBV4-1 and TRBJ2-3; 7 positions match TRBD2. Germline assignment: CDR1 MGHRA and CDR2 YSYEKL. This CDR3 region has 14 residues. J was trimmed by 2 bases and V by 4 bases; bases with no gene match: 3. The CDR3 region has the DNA TGCGCCAGCAGCCCGGGACTAATCACAGATACGCAGTATTTT. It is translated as CASSPGLITDTQYF.

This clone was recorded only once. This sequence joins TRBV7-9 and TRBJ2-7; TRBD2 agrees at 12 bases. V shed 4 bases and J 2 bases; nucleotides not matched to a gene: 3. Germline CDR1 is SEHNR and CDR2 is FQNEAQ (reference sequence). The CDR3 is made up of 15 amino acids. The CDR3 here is CASSSTSGGTYEQYF. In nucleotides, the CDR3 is TGTGCCAGCAGCTCGACTAGCGGGGGTACCTACGAGCAGTACTTC.

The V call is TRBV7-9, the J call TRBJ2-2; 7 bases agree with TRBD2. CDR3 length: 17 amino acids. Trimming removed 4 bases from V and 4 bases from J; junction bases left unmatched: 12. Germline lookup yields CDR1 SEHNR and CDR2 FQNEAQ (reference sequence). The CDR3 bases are TGTGCCAGCAGCTCGCGCCCTCGGGAGGAGGTCACCGGGGAGCTGTTTTTT. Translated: CASSSRPREEVTGELFF. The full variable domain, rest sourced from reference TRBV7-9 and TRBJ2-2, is DTGVSQNPRHKITKRGQNVTFRCDPISEHNRLYWYRQTLGQGPEFLTYFQNEAQLEKSRLLSDRFSAERPKGSFSTLEIQRTEQGDSAMYLCASSSRPREEVTGELFFGEGSRLTVL.

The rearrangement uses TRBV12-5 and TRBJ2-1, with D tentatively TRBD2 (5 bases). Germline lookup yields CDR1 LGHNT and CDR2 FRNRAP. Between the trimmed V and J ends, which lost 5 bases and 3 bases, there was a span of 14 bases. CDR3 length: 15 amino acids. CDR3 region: CASGPDSYYYNEQFF. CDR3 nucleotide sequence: TGTGCTAGTGGTCCGGACTCTTACTACTACAATGAGCAGTTCTTC. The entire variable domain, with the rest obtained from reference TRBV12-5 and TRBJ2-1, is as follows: DARVTQTPRHKVTEMGQEVTMRCQPILGHNTVFWYRQTMMQGLELLAYFRNRAPLDDSGMPKDRFSAEMPDATLATLKIQPSEPRDSAVYFCASGPDSYYYNEQFFGPGTRLTVL.

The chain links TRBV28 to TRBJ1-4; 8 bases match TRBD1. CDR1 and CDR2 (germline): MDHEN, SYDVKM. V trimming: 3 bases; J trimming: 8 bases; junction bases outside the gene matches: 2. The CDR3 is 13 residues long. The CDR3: CASSFTGGEKLFF. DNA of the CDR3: TGTGCCAGCAGTTTTACAGGGGGGGAAAAACTGTTTTTT.

DNA of the CDR3: TGTGCCAGCTCACCCATGCAGGGCTACGAGCAGTACTTC. Translation gives CASSPMQGYEQYF. V usage is TRBV18 and J usage is TRBJ2-7; the D gene is possibly TRBD1 (5 bases). The CDR3 runs 13 residues. V lost 3 bases, J lost 3 bases, and 9 bases lay in between. Looked up from germline, CDR1 is KGHSH and CDR2 is LQKENI.

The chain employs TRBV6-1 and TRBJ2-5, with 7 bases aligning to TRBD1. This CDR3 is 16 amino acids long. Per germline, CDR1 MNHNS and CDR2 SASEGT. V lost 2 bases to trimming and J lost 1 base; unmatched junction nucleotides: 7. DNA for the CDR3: TGTGCCAGCAGTGAAATGCCTTCAGGGGGCCAAGAGACCCAGTACTTC. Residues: CASSEMPSGGQETQYF.

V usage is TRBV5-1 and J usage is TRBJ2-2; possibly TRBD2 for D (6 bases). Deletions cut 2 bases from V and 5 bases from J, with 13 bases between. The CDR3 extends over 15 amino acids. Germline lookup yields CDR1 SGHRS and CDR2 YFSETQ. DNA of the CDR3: TGCGCCAGCAGCTTCGAAGTTGGGGGGACCGGGGAGCTGTTTTTT. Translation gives CASSFEVGGTGELFF.

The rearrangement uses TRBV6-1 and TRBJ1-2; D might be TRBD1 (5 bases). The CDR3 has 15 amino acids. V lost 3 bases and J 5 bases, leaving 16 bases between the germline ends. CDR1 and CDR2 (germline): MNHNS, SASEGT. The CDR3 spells CASSDRANGVYGYTF. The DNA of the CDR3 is TGTGCCAGCAGTGACAGGGCGAATGGAGTTTATGGCTACACCTTC.

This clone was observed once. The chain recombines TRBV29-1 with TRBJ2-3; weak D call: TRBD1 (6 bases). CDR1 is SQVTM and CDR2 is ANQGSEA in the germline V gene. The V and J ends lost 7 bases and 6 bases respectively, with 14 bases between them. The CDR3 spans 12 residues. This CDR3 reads CSGGAGEDTQYF. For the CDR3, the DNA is TGCAGCGGGGGCGCAGGGGAGGATACGCAGTATTTT.